A single sample gave rise to the 20 T cell receptor beta chains below, sequenced in a study of T cell responses to AZD1222 COVID-19 vaccine. The data were produced by immunoSEQ multiplex PCR, yet TCRdb's version contains in-frame clones alone and is incomplete. The sample contains roughly 80,000 clones, roughly 90% of which appear only once. The sample consisted of peripheral blood, taken on day 0 of MenACWY control vaccination. All receptors derive from an adult in good health.

The chain joins TRBV6-5 to TRBJ2-7; 9 nucleotides match TRBD1. Germline CDR1 reads MNHEY; CDR2 reads SVGAGI. V lost 7 bases to trimming and J lost 2 bases; unmatched junction nucleotides: 9. This CDR3 spans 15 amino acids. CDR3 in DNA: TGTGCCAGCACCGTCAACAGGGGGCGCCCCTACGAGCAGTACTTC. Translating it yields CASTVNRGRPYEQYF.

This chain uses TRBV9 with TRBJ2-3; 11 nucleotides match TRBD1. CDR1 is SGDLS, CDR2 YYNGEE, per germline. V lost 2 bases to trimming and J lost 4 bases; unmatched junction nucleotides: 6. The CDR3 contains 16 residues. The CDR3 DNA reads TGTGCCAGCAGCGTCTCCCCGGGACAGGGGGCAGATACGCAGTATTTT. Its protein product is CASSVSPGQGADTQYF.

The chain is built from TRBV7-2 and TRBJ2-7, with 10 positions matching TRBD2. Germline CDR1 reads SGHTA; CDR2 reads FQGNSA. The V gene end was trimmed by 7 bases and the J gene end by 7 bases; junction bases not matched to a gene: 10. The CDR3 sequence is 14 residues long. CDR3 loop: CASTSAGGPSEQYF. CDR3 bases: TGTGCCAGCACCTCAGCGGGAGGGCCGAGTGAGCAGTACTTC. Drawing the rest from reference TRBV7-2 and TRBJ2-7, the complete variable domain is GAGVSQSPSNKVTEKGKDVELRCDPISGHTALYWYRQSLGQGLEFLIYFQGNSAPDKSGLPSDRFSAERTGGSVSTLTIQRTQQEDSAVYLCASTSAGGPSEQYFGPGTRLTVT.

The chain uses TRBV29-1 and TRBJ2-7, with D possibly TRBD2 on 6 matching bases. There are 13 residues in the CDR3. Per the germline V gene, CDR1 is SQVTM and CDR2 is ANQGSEA. Trimming stripped 6 bases from V and 4 bases from J, with 16 bases between. The CDR3 region is CSVQFTRGYEQYF. In nucleotides, the CDR3 is TGCAGCGTACAATTCACGCGGGGATACGAGCAGTACTTC.

The chain recombines TRBV20-1 with TRBJ2-1, with TRBD1 as a possible D gene (5 bases). Germline V lookup: CDR1 DFQATT, CDR2 SNEGSKA (reference sequence). The V gene lost 6 bases and the J gene lost 7 bases, with 10 bases spanning the gap. The CDR3 is made up of 11 amino acids. The CDR3 nucleotides read TGCAGTGCGGGGCAGTTTAATGAGCAGTTCTTC. The encoded protein is CSAGQFNEQFF.

This chain uses TRBV3-1 (or the pseudogene TRBV3-2) with TRBJ1-1; D unclear. Germline V lookup: CDR1 LGHDT, CDR2 YNNKEL (reference sequence). Trimming took off 0 bases at V and 10 bases at J, with 15 bases between the two ends. CDR3 length equals 14 residues. The CDR3 reads CASSQDGRAGGAFF. For the CDR3, the DNA is TGTGCCAGCAGCCAAGATGGGAGAGCTGGAGGAGCTTTCTTT.

J is TRBJ2-7 and V is TRBV25-1; 11 positions agree with TRBD2. The CDR3 is 15 residues long. Germline CDR1 is MGHDK and CDR2 is SYGVNS. J lost 2 bases, V lost 2 bases, and 2 bases had no gene match. The CDR3 nucleotides read TGTGCCAGCAGTGAAAGACTAGCGGGGACCTACGAGCAGTACTTC. Its protein product is CASSERLAGTYEQYF.

The V gene is TRBV30, the J gene TRBJ2-1, with 7 nucleotides matching TRBD1. The CDR3 totals 12 residues. Germline loops: CDR1 GTSNPN, CDR2 SVGIG (reference sequence). The trim removed 5 bases at V and 6 bases at J, leaving 4 bases unmatched. The CDR3 DNA reads as TGTGCCTGGGGGACAGCATCCAATGAGCAGTTCTTC. Its protein product is CAWGTASNEQFF. Using reference TRBV30 and TRBJ2-1 for the parts outside the CDR3, the full variable domain is SQTIHQWPATLVQPVGSPLSLECTVEGTSNPNLYWYRQAAGRGLQLLFYSVGIGQISSEVPQNLSASRPQDRQFILSSKKLLLSDSGFYLCAWGTASNEQFFGPGTRLTVL.

The CDR3 DNA is TGTGCCAGCTCACCGACCGCCGGGGAGCTGTTTTTT. Translating it yields CASSPTAGELFF. This sequence joins TRBV18 and TRBJ2-2; D is unclear. Trimming removed 3 bases at V and 6 bases at J, with 5 bases between. The CDR3 is 12 residues long. CDR1 KGHSH and CDR2 LQKENI come from the germline V gene. Combining the CDR3 with reference TRBV18 and TRBJ2-2 gives the whole variable domain NAGVMQNPRHLVRRRGQEARLRCSPMKGHSHVYWYRQLPEEGLKFMVYLQKENIIDESGMPKERFSAEFPKEGPSILRIQQVVRGDSAAYFCASSPTAGELFFGEGSRLTVL.

The chain uses TRBV12-5 and TRBJ1-5, with 10 bases aligning to TRBD1. There are 15 residues in the CDR3. Germline V gene data show CDR1 as LGHNT and CDR2 as FRNRAP. Losses at the gene ends were 6 bases for V and 4 bases for J; bases not matched to a gene: 6. CDR3 bases: TGTGCTAGTGGGCCCGGGACAGGGGAGAATCAGCCCCAGCATTTT. Its translation: CASGPGTGENQPQHF.

The chain has TRBV10-3 and TRBJ2-2, with D tentatively TRBD2 (5 bases). This CDR3 is built from 15 residues. V lost 7 bases and J lost 3, with 15 bases in between. Germline lookup yields CDR1 ENHRY and CDR2 SYGVKD. CDR3 region: CAINLRGGDTGELFF. CDR3 DNA: TGTGCCATCAATCTCCGGGGTGGGGACACCGGGGAGCTGTTTTTT.

The chain joins TRBV7-2 to TRBJ1-3; weak D call: TRBD1 (5 bases). CDR3 length: 18 amino acids. Trimming shortened V by 1 base and J by 1 base, and 17 bases separated the two germline ends. Germline V gene sequence: CDR1 SGHTA, CDR2 FQGNSA. CDR3 loop: CASSLEAGWGASGNTIYF. CDR3 bases: TGTGCCAGCAGCTTAGAGGCAGGGTGGGGCGCTTCTGGAAACACCATATATTTT.

The V and J genes are TRBV3-1 (or the pseudogene TRBV3-2) and TRBJ1-6; D call uncertain. Per the germline V gene, CDR1 is LGHDT and CDR2 is YNNKEL (reference sequence). The CDR3 sequence is 15 residues long. Between the trimmed V and J ends, which lost 6 bases and 7 bases, there was a span of 16 bases. CDR3 in amino acids: CASSSLLGVNSPLHF. CDR3 DNA sequence: TGTGCCAGCAGTTCCCTTCTGGGAGTAAATTCACCCCTCCACTTT.

In its sample, this clone was seen once. V gene TRBV28 combines with J gene TRBJ2-7; D not certain. Per germline, CDR1 MDHEN and CDR2 SYDVKM. The CDR3 sequence is 11 residues long. V was trimmed by 3 bases and J by 4 bases, leaving 4 bases between them. The DNA of the CDR3 is TGTGCCAGCAGTTTGAGGTACGAGCAGTACTTC. Encoded protein: CASSLRYEQYF.

The chain uses TRBV6-6 and TRBJ2-5, with D tentatively TRBD1 (6 bases). The length of the CDR3 is 17 residues. Germline-derived CDR1 and CDR2 are MNHNY and SVGAGI (reference sequence). V was shortened by 5 bases and J by 5 bases, with 24 bases between the two germline ends. CDR3 region: CASSRTRAQGIRETQYF. The DNA for the CDR3 is TGTGCCAGCAGTCGCACCCGTGCACAGGGAATTCGGGAGACCCAGTACTTC.

V usage is TRBV5-4 and J usage is TRBJ2-7; a weak D match, TRBD2 (7 bases). Between the trimmed V and J ends, which lost 3 bases and 6 bases, there was a span of 13 bases. Germline V gene sequence: CDR1 SGHNT, CDR2 YYREEE (reference sequence). The CDR3 is made up of 13 amino acids. CDR3 loop: CASSWKGGLEQYF. The CDR3 DNA is TGTGCCAGCAGCTGGAAGGGGGGGCTCGAGCAGTACTTC.

The chain recombines TRBV2 with TRBJ2-7; 8 bases line up with TRBD1. V was pared by 4 bases and J by 0 bases, with 2 bases of the junction left unmatched. Germline CDR1 is SNHLY and CDR2 is FYNNEI. This CDR3 is built from 14 residues. The CDR3 region has the DNA TGTGCCAGCAGTGGCGGACAGGGCTCCTACGAGCAGTACTTC. It encodes CASSGGQGSYEQYF.

The chain's CDR3 is CASSVGGPDTQYF. CDR3 in DNA: TGTGCCAGCAGCGTAGGTGGGCCCGATACGCAGTATTTT. The chain carries TRBV9 and TRBJ2-3; D call uncertain. The CDR3 spans 13 residues. The germline V gene encodes CDR1 SGDLS and CDR2 YYNGEE. V lost 0 bases to trimming and J lost 6 bases, with 8 bases between them.

V and J are TRBV7-9 and TRBJ1-1; D call uncertain. The V end lost 1 base, the J end lost 1 base, and 7 bases lay between the germline ends. The CDR3 is 14 amino acids. Germline V gives CDR1 SEHNR, CDR2 FQNEAQ (reference sequence). CDR3 DNA sequence: TGTGCCAGCAGCTTAGTCGTCCAGAACACTGAAGCTTTCTTT. It yields the protein CASSLVVQNTEAFF.

The genes are TRBV5-5 and TRBJ1-2; a possible D gene is TRBD1 (5 bases). The germline gives CDR1 SGHKS, CDR2 YYEKEE (reference sequence). Trimming left V 4 bases short and J 0 bases short, with 16 bases between. The CDR3 is made up of 16 amino acids. This CDR3 is CASSPRAGRANYGYTF. In DNA form, the CDR3 reads TGTGCCAGCAGCCCCAGGGCCGGGCGGGCTAACTATGGCTACACCTTC. Together with reference TRBV5-5 and TRBJ1-2, the CDR3 gives the full variable domain: DAGVTQSPTHLIKTRGQQVTLRCSPISGHKSVSWYQQVLGQGPQFIFQYYEKEERGRGNFPDRFSARQFPNYSSELNVNALLLGDSALYLCASSPRAGRANYGYTFGSGTRLTVV.